One sample yielded the 21 T cell receptor beta chains listed below, sequenced in a study of OX40 agonist ivuxolimab in advanced cancers. Libraries were prepared by immunoSEQ multiplex PCR; TCRdb keeps only in-frame clonotypes and omits some of them. The data show roughly 18,000 clones, roughly two thirds seen once. The source was CD4+ or CD8+ T cells sorted from blood, collected in a trial of the OX40 agonist ivuxolimab. The receptors originated from an adult with an advanced solid tumor such as melanoma, head and neck, liver or kidney cancer.

V gene TRBV27 combines with J gene TRBJ2-6, with 8 positions matching TRBD1. Germline lookup yields CDR1 MNHEY and CDR2 SMNVEV (reference sequence). CDR3 length: 15 amino acids. The CDR3 sequence is CAVLTGGNGANVLTF. CDR3 DNA: TGTGCTGTCTTAACAGGGGGGAATGGGGCCAACGTCCTGACTTTC.

This clone was seen a handful of times. The sample contains more than one DNA sequence encoding this CDR3. This rearrangement joins TRBV5-6 to TRBJ2-7; TRBD1 might be the D (6 bases). This CDR3 has 14 residues. In germline, CDR1 is SGHDT, CDR2 YYEEEE. Trimming shortened V by 4 bases and J by 0 bases, and 11 bases separated the two germline ends. CDR3 nucleotides: TGTGCCAGCAGCCTTGGACAGAGCTCCTACGAGCAGTACTTC. It specifies CASSLGQSSYEQYF.

The chain is built from TRBV27 and TRBJ1-1; D is unclear. Between the trimmed V and J ends, which lost 5 bases and 1 base, there was a span of 14 bases. CDR3 length equals 15 residues. From germline, CDR1 is MNHEY and CDR2 SMNVEV (reference sequence). CDR3 coding DNA: TGTGCCAGCAGTCCCGGAGCGTTACCGAACACTGAAGCTTTCTTT. Protein product: CASSPGALPNTEAFF.

A few counts support this clone. The V gene is TRBV6-5, the J gene TRBJ2-7, with 7 bases that match TRBD1. The CDR3 extends over 13 amino acids. V shed 8 bases and J 3 bases; nucleotides not matched to a gene: 7. The germline CDR1 and CDR2 sequences are MNHEY and SVGAGI. The CDR3 bases are TGTGCCAGCGGTTGGACAGGCCACTACGAGCAGTACTTC. Protein sequence: CASGWTGHYEQYF.

The chain links TRBV7-9 to TRBJ2-5; D tentatively reads TRBD1 or TRBD2 (5 bases each). V lost 8 bases to trimming and J lost 2 bases, with 21 bases between them. Germline CDR1 and CDR2: SEHNR and FQNEAQ (reference sequence). This CDR3 spans 16 amino acids. The CDR3 nucleotides read TGTGCCAGCTTCCTGATGGGGCACCCGGGGCAAGAGACCCAGTACTTC. Its translation: CASFLMGHPGQETQYF.

V gene TRBV7-9 combines with J gene TRBJ1-4; D is unclear. Germline-derived CDR1 and CDR2 are SEHNR and FQNEAQ (reference sequence). Trimming took 5 bases from V and 7 from J, leaving 11 bases between them. There are 13 residues in the CDR3. CDR3 bases: TGTGCCAGCAGCCCGGTGGGCGGTGAAAAACTGTTTTTT. Its protein is CASSPVGGEKLFF.

This clone was seen more than once but under ten times. The chain has TRBV13 and TRBJ2-1; unclear D gene. The CDR3 runs 12 residues. Germline V lookup: CDR1 PRHDT, CDR2 FYEKMQ (reference sequence). V was cut by 0 bases and J by 7 bases, with 4 bases left in between. The CDR3 loop is CASSLGWNEQFF. The CDR3 nucleotides are TGTGCCAGCAGCTTAGGGTGGAATGAGCAGTTCTTC.

Many counts were recorded for this clone. The chain carries TRBV23-1 and TRBJ2-4; D perhaps matches TRBD1 (6 bases). TRBV23-1 is an ORF, and what it does is uncertain. This CDR3 region has 15 residues. Trimming took off 4 bases at V and 0 bases at J, with 10 bases between the two ends. CDR3 sequence: CASSRPGVAKNIQYF. In nucleotides, the CDR3 is TGCGCCAGCAGTCGGCCAGGGGTAGCCAAAAACATTCAGTACTTC.

The chain couples TRBV6-5 to TRBJ2-7; no clear D. Germline-derived CDR1 and CDR2 are MNHEY and SVGAGI. This CDR3 has 14 residues. Trimming left V 0 bases short and J 4 bases short, with 10 bases between. The CDR3 loop is CASSYSINGYEQYF. CDR3 DNA sequence: TGTGCCAGCAGTTACTCGATAAACGGGTACGAGCAGTACTTC.

The chain combines TRBV7-9 with TRBJ1-6, with a possible D match to TRBD1 (5 bases). CDR3 size: 15 residues. V was pared by 3 bases and J by 5 bases, with 11 bases between. Germline CDR1 reads SEHNR; CDR2 reads FQNEAQ (reference sequence). In DNA form, the CDR3 reads TGTGCCAGCAGCTTGGTGCAGGGCGATAATTCACCCCTCCACTTT. The encoded protein is CASSLVQGDNSPLHF. The full variable domain, its missing parts supplied by reference TRBV7-9 and TRBJ1-6, is DTGVSQNPRHKITKRGQNVTFRCDPISEHNRLYWYRQTLGQGPEFLTYFQNEAQLEKSRLLSDRFSAERPKGSFSTLEIQRTEQGDSAMYLCASSLVQGDNSPLHFGNGTRLTVT.

V is TRBV7-3 and J is TRBJ2-5; D is tentatively TRBD1 or TRBD2 (5 bases each). Germline V gene data show CDR1 as SGHTA and CDR2 as FQGTGA. V lost 1 base to trimming and J lost 3 bases, with 12 bases between them. The CDR3 runs 15 residues. The CDR3 loop reads CASSLNGGREETQYF. The CDR3 DNA reads TGTGCCAGCAGCTTAAATGGGGGACGGGAAGAGACCCAGTACTTC.

The chain joins TRBV7-9 to TRBJ2-3; the D is unclear. Trimming pared 1 base from V and 4 bases from J, leaving 9 bases between. This CDR3 comprises 14 residues. The germline gives CDR1 SEHNR, CDR2 FQNEAQ (reference sequence). The CDR3 here is CASSLEAASDTQYF. CDR3 DNA sequence: TGTGCCAGCAGCTTAGAGGCCGCCTCAGATACGCAGTATTTT. The full variable domain, completed using reference TRBV7-9 and TRBJ2-3, is DTGVSQNPRHKITKRGQNVTFRCDPISEHNRLYWYRQTLGQGPEFLTYFQNEAQLEKSRLLSDRFSAERPKGSFSTLEIQRTEQGDSAMYLCASSLEAASDTQYFGPGTRLTVL.

This clone has only one observation. CDR3 DNA: TGTGCCAGCAGCTTAACGGGGACAGGGGGCTACCACTACAATGAGCAGTTCTTC. This sequence encodes CASSLTGTGGYHYNEQFF. V is TRBV5-5 and J is TRBJ2-1; TRBD1 matches 12 bases. V trimming: 2 bases; J trimming: 3 bases; junction bases outside the gene matches: 9. CDR3 length equals 18 residues. Germline V CDR1 and CDR2: SGHKS, YYEKEE (reference sequence). The whole variable domain, remainder taken from reference TRBV5-5 and TRBJ2-1, is DAGVTQSPTHLIKTRGQQVTLRCSPISGHKSVSWYQQVLGQGPQFIFQYYEKEERGRGNFPDRFSARQFPNYSSELNVNALLLGDSALYLCASSLTGTGGYHYNEQFFGPGTRLTVL.

V gene TRBV7-8 combines with J gene TRBJ1-4, with no clear D. The V end was cut by 1 base, the J end by 0 bases, with 3 bases between. Germline V gives CDR1 SGHVS, CDR2 FQNEAQ. The CDR3 length is 14 residues. The CDR3 here is CASSLGATNEKLFF. DNA for the CDR3: TGTGCCAGCAGCTTAGGTGCAACTAATGAAAAACTGTTTTTT.

The V gene is TRBV5-4, the J gene TRBJ2-1, with D maybe TRBD2 (6 bases). There are 14 residues in the CDR3. Germline V gene lookup returns CDR1 SGHNT and CDR2 YYREEE (reference sequence). Trimming left V 7 bases short and J 7 bases short, with 18 bases between. The CDR3 region has the DNA TGTGCCAGCTCCCACGGGACTTCCCTAAATGAGCAGTTCTTC. Translated, it gives CASSHGTSLNEQFF.

This chain joins TRBV19 and TRBJ2-1, with 10 bases aligning to TRBD1. The germline CDR1 and CDR2 sequences are LNHDA and SQIVND (reference sequence). Unmatched junction bases numbered 6, after V lost 4 bases and J lost 6 bases. This CDR3 is built from 15 residues. The CDR3 bases are TGTGCCAGTAGTACCCGGGACAGGGGTGGCAATGAGCAGTTCTTC. This encodes CASSTRDRGGNEQFF.

The chain combines TRBV9 with TRBJ1-2; possibly TRBD1 for D (5 bases). Germline CDR1 SGDLS, CDR2 YYNGEE. This CDR3 region has 16 residues. V lost 2 bases to trimming and J lost 8 bases, with 22 bases between them. In nucleotides, the CDR3 is TGTGCCAGCAGCGTTTATTCCCTCACGGGACGAGGGGGCTACACCTTC. It codes for CASSVYSLTGRGGYTF.

V usage is TRBV27 and J usage is TRBJ2-1; 11 bases fit TRBD2. The germline V gene encodes CDR1 MNHEY and CDR2 SMNVEV (reference sequence). The CDR3 is 15 residues long. The V gene end was trimmed by 2 bases and the J gene end by 9 bases; junction bases not matched to a gene: 6. CDR3 nucleotide sequence: TGTGCCAGCAGTTTAGGTACTAGCGGGGGTGGTGAGCAGTTCTTC. Translation gives CASSLGTSGGGEQFF.

A single count supports this clone. The rearrangement joins TRBV11-3 to TRBJ2-7, with 7 positions matching TRBD1. This CDR3 has 15 amino acids. V was clipped by 5 bases and J by 4 bases; unmatched bases: 11. Germline assignment: CDR1 SGHNT and CDR2 YENEEA. The CDR3 DNA sequence: TGTGCCAGCAGCCCAAGACAGGGCCTACCGTACGAGCAGTACTTC. Translating it yields CASSPRQGLPYEQYF.

This clone was detected only once. This chain joins TRBV19 and TRBJ1-5, with D hard to call. The CDR3 length is 13 residues. V lost 0 bases, J lost 2 bases, and 2 bases lay in between. CDR1 LNHDA and CDR2 SQIVND come from the germline V gene (reference sequence). The CDR3 bases are TGTGCCAGTAGTATAGACGGCAATCAGCCCCAGCATTTT. Encoded protein: CASSIDGNQPQHF.

The chain combines TRBV27 with TRBJ1-1, with D perhaps TRBD1 (5 bases). Germline CDR1 is MNHEY and CDR2 is SMNVEV (reference sequence). Trimming took 4 bases from V and 7 from J, leaving 7 bases between them. This CDR3 contains 11 residues. Here the CDR3 reads CASSSGFEAFF. In DNA, the CDR3 is TGTGCCAGCAGTTCAGGGTTTGAAGCTTTCTTT.